The T cell receptor (beta chain) described here comes from a study of blood T cell repertoires in COVID-19. Across the whole study: Some COVID-19 samples were acute and others convalescent; all came from the United States, Italy and Spain. T cells, B-cell-depleted T cells, or PBMCs provided the cDNA or gDNA that served as material.

Per the original data handling: Estimation of nucleated cell counts was performed using reference gene primer amplification. Only in-frame clones appear in the TCRdb table, and some are missing; sequencing was by immunoSEQ multiplex PCR. The V and J calls and clone size are taken from that table; D and trimming were inferred from the DNA. Found here are around 200,000 clones, around 85% of them singletons; the top ten hold 0.55% to 0.75%. The J segment lost 4 bases and the V segment lost 5 bases, leaving 6 bases of the junction unmatched. The CDR3 consists of 14 residues. Germline loops: CDR1 LNHDA, CDR2 SQIVND (reference sequence).

The TCR was taken from a man aged 40-49 years with acute or convalescent COVID-19. This sequence joins TRBV19 and TRBJ2-7; TRBD1 aligns across 9 bases. The sequenced sample was peripheral blood. In DNA, the CDR3 is TGTGCCAGTAGTCCCGGGACAGGGAATTACGAGCAGTACTTC. It specifies CASSPGTGNYEQYF.